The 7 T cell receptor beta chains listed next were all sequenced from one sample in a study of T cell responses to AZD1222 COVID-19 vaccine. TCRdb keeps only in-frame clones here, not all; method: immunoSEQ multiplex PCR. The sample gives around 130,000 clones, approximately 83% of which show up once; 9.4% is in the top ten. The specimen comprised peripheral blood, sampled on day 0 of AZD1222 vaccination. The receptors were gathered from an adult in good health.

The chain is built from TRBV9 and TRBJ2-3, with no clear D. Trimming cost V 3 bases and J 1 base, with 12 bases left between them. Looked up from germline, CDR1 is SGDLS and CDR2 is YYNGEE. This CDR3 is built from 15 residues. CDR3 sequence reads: CASSETDGGTDTQYF. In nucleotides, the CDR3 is TGTGCCAGCAGCGAAACGGATGGAGGCACAGATACGCAGTATTTT.

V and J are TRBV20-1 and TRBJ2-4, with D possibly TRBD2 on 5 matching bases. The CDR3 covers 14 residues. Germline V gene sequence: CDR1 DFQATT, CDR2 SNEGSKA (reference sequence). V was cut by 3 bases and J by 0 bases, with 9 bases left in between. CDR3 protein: CSASFAGAKNIQYF. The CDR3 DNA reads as TGCAGTGCTAGTTTCGCGGGAGCCAAAAACATTCAGTACTTC.

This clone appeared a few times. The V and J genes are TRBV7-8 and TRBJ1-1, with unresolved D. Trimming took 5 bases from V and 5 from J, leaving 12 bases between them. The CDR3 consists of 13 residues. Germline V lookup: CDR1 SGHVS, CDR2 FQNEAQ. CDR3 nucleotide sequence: TGTGCCAGCAGCCGCGACGGGGAAACTGAAGCTTTCTTT. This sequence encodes CASSRDGETEAFF.

The chain's CDR3 is CASSIEQGERGYTF. The DNA of the CDR3 is TGTGCCAGTAGTATAGAGCAGGGGGAGCGCGGCTACACCTTC. The V call is TRBV19, the J call TRBJ1-2; 7 nucleotides match TRBD1. Germline V gene sequence: CDR1 LNHDA, CDR2 SQIVND (reference sequence). The junction had 6 bases not matched to a gene; V was cut back by 0 bases and J by 8 bases. The CDR3 is 14 residues long.

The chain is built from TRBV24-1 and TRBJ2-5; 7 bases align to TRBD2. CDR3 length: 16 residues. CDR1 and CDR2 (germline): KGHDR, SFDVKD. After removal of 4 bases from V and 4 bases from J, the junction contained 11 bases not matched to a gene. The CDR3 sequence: CATSEVRGAGLETQYF. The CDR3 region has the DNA TGTGCCACCAGTGAGGTTCGGGGAGCGGGGTTAGAGACCCAGTACTTC.

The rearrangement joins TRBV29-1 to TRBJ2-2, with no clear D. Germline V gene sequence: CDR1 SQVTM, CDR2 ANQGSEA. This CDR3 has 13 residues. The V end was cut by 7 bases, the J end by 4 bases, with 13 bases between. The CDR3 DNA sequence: TGCAGCGCCGCTAATCTGTTCACCGGGGAGCTGTTTTTT. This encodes CSAANLFTGELFF.

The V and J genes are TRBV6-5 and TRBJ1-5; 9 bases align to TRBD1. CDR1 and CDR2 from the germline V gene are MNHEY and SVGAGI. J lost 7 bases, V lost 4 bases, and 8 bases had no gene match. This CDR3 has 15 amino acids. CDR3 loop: CASSWTGERGQPQHF. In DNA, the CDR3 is TGTGCCAGCAGTTGGACAGGGGAGAGGGGCCAGCCCCAGCATTTT.